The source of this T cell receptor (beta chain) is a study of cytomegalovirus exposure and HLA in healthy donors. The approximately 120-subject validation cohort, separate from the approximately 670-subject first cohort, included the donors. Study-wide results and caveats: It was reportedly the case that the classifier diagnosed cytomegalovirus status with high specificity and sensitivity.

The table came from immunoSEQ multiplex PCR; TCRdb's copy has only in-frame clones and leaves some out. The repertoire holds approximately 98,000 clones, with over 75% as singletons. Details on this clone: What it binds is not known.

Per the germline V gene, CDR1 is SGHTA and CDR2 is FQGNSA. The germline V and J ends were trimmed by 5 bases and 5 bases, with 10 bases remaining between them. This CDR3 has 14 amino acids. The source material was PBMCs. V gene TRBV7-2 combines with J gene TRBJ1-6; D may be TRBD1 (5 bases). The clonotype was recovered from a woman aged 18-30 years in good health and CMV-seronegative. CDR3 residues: CASSDSLNNSPLHF. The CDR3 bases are TGTGCCAGCAGCGACAGTCTCAATAATTCACCCCTCCACTTT.